This T cell receptor (beta chain) was sequenced in a study of T cell responses to AZD1222 COVID-19 vaccine. Clones were read by immunoSEQ multiplex PCR, and TCRdb kept only the in-frame ones, dropping some. The sample has roughly 100,000 clones; roughly 89% are singletons. The CDR3 sequence is 15 residues long. The germline V and J ends were trimmed by 4 bases and 6 bases, with 15 bases remaining between them. CDR1 is SGHAT, CDR2 FQDESV, per germline (reference sequence). The chain combines TRBV11-1 with TRBJ2-2; D remains unclear. The receptor was isolated from an adult who received the AZD1222 COVID-19 vaccine. The source material was peripheral blood, sampled 28 days after the second AZD1222 dose. CDR3 nucleotide sequence: TGTGCCAGCAGCTCAAGGGCGGTGGGGTCCGGGGAGCTGTTTTTT. Protein sequence: CASSSRAVGSGELFF.